The 32 T cell receptor beta chains below all came from one sample that was sequenced in a study of T cells in Graves' hyperthyroidism and ophthalmopathy. What was amplified from RNA transcripts were TCR beta CDR3 regions. HTBI primers were the set used in a first-round RT-PCR of the TCR CDR3. TCRdb reanalysed the multiplex PCR reads using MiXCR and keeps one entry per CDR3 protein. The sample comprises 400,000 to 450,000 distinct CDR3 sequences, roughly 14% of which are singletons, and less than 15% rests with the top ten. Sequenced sample: blood. All receptors come from a man aged 18 to 29 with Graves' ophthalmopathy.

This clonotype appeared many times. The chain uses TRBV10-3 and TRBJ2-7; 9 nucleotides match TRBD1. With V trimmed by 3 bases and J by 3 bases, 6 bases remained unmatched. The CDR3 has 15 amino acids. Germline lookup yields CDR1 ENHRY and CDR2 SYGVKD. The CDR3 DNA follows: TGTGCCATCAGTGACGTTGGGACAGGGTTCTACGAGCAGTACTTC. It is translated as CAISDVGTGFYEQYF.

The V call is TRBV19, the J call TRBJ1-4, with D perhaps matching TRBD1 (6 bases). Trimming shortened V by 5 bases and J by 8 bases, and 18 bases separated the two germline ends. In germline, CDR1 is LNHDA, CDR2 SQIVND (reference sequence). The CDR3 covers 15 residues. The DNA for the CDR3 is TGTGCCAGTAGTCTACAGGGAATTAAGTACGAAAAACTGTTTTTT. The encoded protein is CASSLQGIKYEKLFF.

This clonotype was observed many times. The V call is TRBV15, the J call TRBJ2-7; D is unresolved. The ends were cut back, 3 bases at V and 0 bases at J, with 6 bases in the middle. CDR1 and CDR2 (germline): LNHNV, YYDKDF (reference sequence). The CDR3 has 13 amino acids. CDR3 DNA: TGTGCCACCAGCAGCGGGCCCTCCTACGAGCAGTACTTC. Amino acids: CATSSGPSYEQYF.

This clonotype was observed a single time. A much larger clone lies one base from this, so it may be a read error. This chain links TRBV24-1 with TRBJ2-3; 7 nucleotides match TRBD1. With the DNA end fitting TRBJ1-5 better, the J assignment may be wrong. The CDR3 consists of 16 residues. The germline V gene has CDR1 KGHDR and CDR2 SFDVKD. In DNA form, the CDR3 reads TGTGCCACCAGTGATTTCGGCGGGAGTGGGACAGATACGCAGCATTTT. Translation: CATSDFGGSGTDTQHF.

This clonotype was observed a handful of times. The genes are TRBV7-9 and TRBJ2-3; tentatively, D is TRBD2 (6 bases). Germline CDR1 SEHNR, CDR2 FQNEAQ (reference sequence). Between the trimmed V and J ends, which lost 2 bases and 2 bases, there was a span of 11 bases. The CDR3 covers 15 residues. The CDR3: CASSLISGDTDTQYF. CDR3 DNA sequence: TGTGCCAGCAGCTTAATCTCGGGAGACACAGATACGCAGTATTTT.

This clonotype was recorded at least ten times. J is TRBJ1-1 and V is TRBV12-3 or TRBV12-4, with D tentatively TRBD1 (6 bases). CDR3 length equals 13 residues. Deletions cut 8 bases from V and 2 bases from J, with 12 bases between. The CDR3 DNA reads as TGTGCCAGCGGAGGGACACTTAACACTGAAGCTTTCTTT. It yields the protein CASGGTLNTEAFF.

The CDR3 coding sequence is TGTGCCAGCAGTTCTCTCTGGGGTTCCACCGGGGAGCTGTTTTTT. Protein sequence: CASSSLWGSTGELFF. The genes are TRBV2 and TRBJ2-2; D ambiguous. The CDR3 extends over 15 amino acids. Trimming cost V 5 bases and J 4 bases, with 14 bases left between them. Germline V lookup: CDR1 SNHLY, CDR2 FYNNEI.

At least ten counts were recorded for this clonotype. The chain has TRBV2 and TRBJ1-5, with a tentative D call TRBD1 (5 bases). This CDR3 is built from 15 residues. Germline V gives CDR1 SNHLY, CDR2 FYNNEI. V was cut by 7 bases and J by 1 base, with 14 bases left in between. CDR3 bases: TGTGCCAGCAAATTTGGCAGGGAAAGCAATCAGCCCCAGCATTTT. Translated: CASKFGRESNQPQHF.

This clonotype appeared many times. V usage is TRBV7-2 and J usage is TRBJ2-7; no definite D call. The germline V gene encodes CDR1 SGHTA and CDR2 FQGNSA. The CDR3 totals 17 residues. Trimming cost V 1 base and J 2 bases, with 18 bases left between them. The DNA of the CDR3 is TGTGCCAGCAGCTTAGTTTCCTGGAGTATTCGGACCTACGAGCAGTACTTC. Translation: CASSLVSWSIRTYEQYF.

At least ten counts were recorded for this clonotype. The chain has TRBV10-3 and TRBJ2-7, with 8 bases aligning to TRBD2. This CDR3 has 15 amino acids. CDR1 and CDR2 from the germline V gene are ENHRY and SYGVKD. Losses at the gene ends were 3 bases for V and 6 bases for J; bases not matched to a gene: 10. In DNA form, the CDR3 reads TGTGCCATCAGTGACCCCGGGAGGGGTTCGGCCGAGCAGTACTTC. Its protein is CAISDPGRGSAEQYF.

The J gene is TRBJ2-5, the V gene TRBV7-9; D ambiguous. Per germline, CDR1 SEHNR and CDR2 FQNEAQ (reference sequence). The ends were cut back, 1 base at V and 3 bases at J, with 9 bases in the middle. CDR3 size: 14 residues. The chain's CDR3 is CASSLVGLEETQYF. The CDR3 nucleotides read TGTGCCAGCAGCTTAGTAGGGCTAGAAGAGACCCAGTACTTC.

The chain is built from TRBV6-2 or TRBV6-3 and TRBJ2-4; 12 bases agree with TRBD2. Germline V CDR1 and CDR2: MNHEY, SVGEGT. This CDR3 contains 15 residues. Trimming cost V 6 bases and J 4 bases; bases outside gene matches: 4. The chain's CDR3 is CASRPGLAGKNIQYF. CDR3 DNA: TGTGCCAGCAGACCAGGACTAGCGGGGAAAAACATTCAGTACTTC.

The chain links TRBV19 to TRBJ2-1, with 14 bases that match TRBD2. In germline, CDR1 is LNHDA, CDR2 SQIVND (reference sequence). The CDR3 length is 18 residues. J gave up 9 bases and V 3 bases, and 13 bases lay outside the gene matches. In DNA, the CDR3 is TGTGCCAGTAGTATTATCAGATCGGGGACTAGCGGGAGTAGTGAGCAGTTCTTC. It encodes CASSIIRSGTSGSSEQFF.

The chain recombines TRBV12-3 or TRBV12-4 with TRBJ1-1; TRBD1 might be the D (5 bases). This CDR3 has 15 amino acids. V lost 5 bases and J lost 5, with 18 bases in between. The DNA for the CDR3 is TGTGCCAGCAGTAGATCGGGGCCCCCCGGGACTGAAGCTTTCTTT. This codes for CASSRSGPPGTEAFF.

This clonotype was counted ten times or more. The chain recombines TRBV6-1 with TRBJ2-2; 10 positions match TRBD2. CDR3 length: 16 residues. J gave up 4 bases and V 4 bases, and 6 bases lay outside the gene matches. The germline V gene encodes CDR1 MNHNS and CDR2 SASEGT. This CDR3 reads CASSAVAGGGTGELFF. The CDR3 bases are TGTGCCAGCAGTGCTGTAGCGGGGGGTGGCACCGGGGAGCTGTTTTTT.

There are many counts of this clonotype. This chain joins TRBV7-9 and TRBJ2-1; 7 bases are shared with TRBD1. CDR3 length: 14 residues. Germline CDR1 reads SEHNR; CDR2 reads FQNEAQ (reference sequence). V lost 5 bases, J lost 3 bases, and 4 bases stayed unmatched. The CDR3: CASSRWDSYNEQFF. CDR3 nucleotides: TGTGCCAGCAGCCGTTGGGACAGCTACAATGAGCAGTTCTTC. The full variable domain, in which reference TRBV7-9 and TRBJ2-1 provide the parts outside the CDR3, is DTGVSQNPRHKITKRGQNVTFRCDPISEHNRLYWYRQTLGQGPEFLTYFQNEAQLEKSRLLSDRFSAERPKGSFSTLEIQRTEQGDSAMYLCASSRWDSYNEQFFGPGTRLTVL.

This clonotype came up a few times. This chain uses TRBV19 with TRBJ1-1; D is perhaps TRBD1 (5 bases). V was shortened by 1 base and J by 1 base, with 16 bases between the two germline ends. Germline loops: CDR1 LNHDA, CDR2 SQIVND (reference sequence). This CDR3 is built from 17 residues. The CDR3 reads CASSIAGVGGQNTEAFF. In DNA form, the CDR3 reads TGTGCCAGTAGTATAGCGGGGGTTGGGGGTCAGAACACTGAAGCTTTCTTT.

The sample holds many counts of this clonotype. The gene calls are TRBV27 and TRBJ1-2; D is ambiguous. The CDR3 spans 15 residues. Germline CDR1 MNHEY, CDR2 SMNVEV (reference sequence). Trimming stripped 5 bases from V and 2 bases from J, with 15 bases between. DNA of the CDR3: TGTGCCAGCAGTCCAACCACAAAAGCGAACTATGGCTACACCTTC. This codes for CASSPTTKANYGYTF.

The chain uses TRBV6-1 and TRBJ2-7; 8 bases map to TRBD2. After removal of 9 bases from V and 7 bases from J, the junction contained 14 bases not matched to a gene. The CDR3 runs 14 residues. Germline lookup yields CDR1 MNHNS and CDR2 SASEGT. Here the CDR3 reads CASRMGLVGLEQYF. The CDR3 DNA reads TGTGCCAGTCGTATGGGACTAGTTGGGCTAGAGCAGTACTTC.

This clonotype came up a few times. The chain employs TRBV6-6 and TRBJ2-2; no clear D. The CDR3 runs to 14 residues. The V end was cut by 0 bases, the J end by 6 bases, with 8 bases between. Germline lookup yields CDR1 MNHNY and CDR2 SVGAGI (reference sequence). Here the CDR3 DNA reads TGTGCCAGCAGTTACTCGCTTCCCCCCGGGGAGCTGTTTTTT. Translated, it gives CASSYSLPPGELFF.

Of note for this clonotype: At one boundary the junction diverges from the germline segment, which might be a read error. The CDR3 region has the DNA TGTGCCAGCAGCTTGGATCGGACTGGGGCCAACGTCCTGACTTTC. This encodes CASSLDRTGANVLTF. The rearrangement links TRBV5-1 to TRBJ2-6; D unclear. The CDR3 length is 15 residues. Germline values: CDR1 SGHRS, CDR2 YFSETQ.

This clonotype was detected only a few times. The genes are TRBV19 and TRBJ1-1; 9 positions agree with TRBD1. Germline lookup yields CDR1 LNHDA and CDR2 SQIVND (reference sequence). This CDR3 is built from 15 residues. V dropped 3 bases and J dropped 1; count of bases not matched to a gene: 3. CDR3 in amino acids: CASSIGTGQNTEAFF. The DNA of the CDR3 is TGTGCCAGTAGTATTGGGACAGGGCAGAACACTGAAGCTTTCTTT. Full variable domain (missing parts from reference TRBV19 and TRBJ1-1): DGGITQSPKYLFRKEGQNVTLSCEQNLNHDAMYWYRQDPGQGLRLIYYSQIVNDFQKGDIAEGYSVSREKKESFPLTVTSAQKNPTAFYLCASSIGTGQNTEAFFGQGTRLTVV.

This clonotype showed up just a few times. A read error may be the cause here, since a much bigger clone is one base away. V is TRBV30 and J is TRBJ1-2; the D is unclear. CDR1 is GTSNPN and CDR2 is SVGIG in the germline V gene (reference sequence). Trimming took 8 bases from V and 8 from J, leaving 18 bases between them. The length of the CDR3 is 12 residues. CDR3 sequence (DNA): TGTGCCAGCGGCGGACGACATTACGGCTACACCTTC. This sequence encodes CASGGRHYGYTF.

The J gene is TRBJ2-7, the V gene TRBV11-1; no clear D gene. Germline CDR1 reads SGHAT; CDR2 reads FQDESV (reference sequence). This CDR3 has 14 residues. With 5 bases removed from V and 3 bases from J, the gap between germline ends came to 14 bases. The CDR3 spells CASSVTTWDYEQYF. The DNA of the CDR3 is TGTGCCAGCAGCGTCACGACATGGGACTACGAGCAGTACTTC. Combining the CDR3 with reference TRBV11-1 and TRBJ2-7 gives the whole variable domain EAEVAQSPRYKITEKSQAVAFWCDPISGHATLYWYRQILGQGPELLVQFQDESVVDDSQLPKDRFSAERLKGVDSTLKIQPAELGDSAMYLCASSVTTWDYEQYFGPGTRLTVT.

The table lists this clonotype with many counts. This sequence joins TRBV20-1 and TRBJ2-7, with unresolved D. Trimming cost V 4 bases and J 0 bases, with 16 bases left between them. The CDR3 sequence is 15 residues long. Germline lookup yields CDR1 DFQATT and CDR2 SNEGSKA (reference sequence). DNA for the CDR3: TGCAGTGCTATGGGTGGGTCCCTACTCTCCTACGAGCAGTACTTC. It codes for CSAMGGSLLSYEQYF.

The chain has TRBV5-1 and TRBJ2-1; 10 bases fit TRBD2. The germline gives CDR1 SGHRS, CDR2 YFSETQ. Trimming cost V 0 bases and J 9 bases; bases outside gene matches: 15. This CDR3 spans 18 amino acids. The CDR3 sequence: CASSLGLAGALDASEQFF. The CDR3 DNA is TGCGCCAGCAGCTTGGGCCTAGCGGGAGCCCTAGATGCTAGTGAGCAGTTCTTC. Full variable domain (remainder filled in from reference TRBV5-1 and TRBJ2-1): KAGVTQTPRYLIKTRGQQVTLSCSPISGHRSVSWYQQTPGQGLQFLFEYFSETQRNKGNFPGRFSGRQFSNSRSEMNVSTLELGDSALYLCASSLGLAGALDASEQFFGPGTRLTVL.

There are many counts of this clonotype. This sequence joins TRBV5-1 and TRBJ1-2; no clear D gene. Germline CDR1 reads SGHRS; CDR2 reads YFSETQ. V was clipped by 2 bases and J by 4 bases, with 9 bases between them. CDR3 length: 13 residues. The CDR3 spells CASSFTESYGYTF. As DNA, the CDR3 is TGCGCCAGCAGCTTCACAGAATCCTATGGCTACACCTTC.

This sequence joins TRBV18 and TRBJ1-5; D not certain. This CDR3 region has 16 residues. CDR1 is KGHSH and CDR2 is LQKENI in the germline V gene. Trimming took 2 bases from V and 2 from J, leaving 13 bases between them. The CDR3 nucleotides are TGTGCCAGCTCACCAGCCAGGAGTATTGGCAATCAGCCCCAGCATTTT. It translates to CASSPARSIGNQPQHF.

The chain uses TRBV19 and TRBJ2-1; the match to TRBD2 covers 7 bases. The CDR3 is 17 residues long. V was pared by 6 bases and J by 4 bases, with 15 bases of the junction left unmatched. Germline V gene sequence: CDR1 LNHDA, CDR2 SQIVND (reference sequence). CDR3 amino acids: CASSRGWEAGGYNEQFF. CDR3 sequence (DNA): TGTGCCAGTAGCCGGGGGTGGGAGGCCGGGGGGTACAATGAGCAGTTCTTC.

This clonotype was observed at least ten times. The chain couples TRBV19 to TRBJ1-2; 8 positions agree with TRBD1. Germline values: CDR1 LNHDA, CDR2 SQIVND (reference sequence). Trimming took 7 bases from V and 3 from J; bases not matched to a gene: 4. The CDR3 length is 13 residues. CDR3 in amino acids: CASNQGAYYGYTF. CDR3 nucleotides: TGTGCCAGTAATCAGGGGGCCTACTATGGCTACACCTTC.

This rearrangement joins TRBV3-1 to TRBJ2-6, with D uncertain. The germline V gene encodes CDR1 LGHDT and CDR2 YNNKEL (reference sequence). V was cut by 6 bases and J by 0 bases, with 9 bases left in between. CDR3 length: 15 amino acids. The CDR3 region is CASSRDGSGANVLTF. DNA of the CDR3: TGTGCCAGCAGTCGAGACGGCTCTGGGGCCAACGTCCTGACTTTC. Full variable domain (outside the CDR3, taken from reference TRBV3-1 and TRBJ2-6): DTAVSQTPKYLVTQMGNDKSIKCEQNLGHDTMYWYKQDSKKFLKIMFSYNNKELIINETVPNRFSPKSPDKAHLNLHINSLELGDSAVYFCASSRDGSGANVLTFGAGSRLTVL.

The V gene is TRBV30, the J gene TRBJ2-6; 7 nucleotides agree with TRBD1. Germline CDR1 is GTSNPN and CDR2 is SVGIG (reference sequence). Trimming took 4 bases from V and 4 from J; bases not matched to a gene: 16. The CDR3 contains 18 residues. The CDR3 loop reads CAWNRDSLPFLGANVLTF. CDR3 bases: TGTGCCTGGAATCGGGACAGTCTTCCCTTTCTGGGGGCCAACGTCCTGACTTTC.